Below are 7 T cell receptor beta chains sequenced from a single sample in a study of human T cells and chemical hapten exposure. Time point defined: patch test 3, about 24 weeks after DPC sensitization. Described treatment: therapeutic diphenylcyclopropenone sensitization with weekly scalp DPC. From whole blood left unfractionated, total RNA was extracted. TCRdb called the RACE reads again in MiXCR, with one record for every CDR3 protein. The sample contains roughly 38,000 distinct CDR3 sequences, more than 9% of which appear only once. The sequences come from whole blood, collected in connection with sensitization to the hapten diphenylcyclopropenone (DPC). Receptors originate from a man aged 50 or older with alopecia areata. Some clones in this sample may be carry-over from other donors' samples.

This clonotype was detected ten times or more. The rearrangement joins TRBV2 to TRBJ1-5; 9 bases align to TRBD1. CDR3 size: 16 residues. J lost 4 bases, V lost 3 bases, and 7 bases had no gene match. CDR1 SNHLY and CDR2 FYNNEI come from the germline V gene. CDR3 protein: CASSEGTGIGNQPQHF. The CDR3 DNA sequence: TGTGCCAGCAGTGAGGGGACAGGGATTGGGAATCAGCCCCAGCATTTT.

V gene TRBV29-1 combines with J gene TRBJ1-2; 8 nucleotides line up with TRBD1. V was clipped by 6 bases and J by 3 bases; unmatched bases: 0. The CDR3 has 11 amino acids. Germline CDR1 is SQVTM and CDR2 is ANQGSEA. CDR3 in amino acids: CSVDRDYGYTF. The CDR3 coding sequence is TGCAGCGTGGACAGGGACTATGGCTACACCTTC.

With respect to this clonotype: Just one base apart from a much larger clone, this may be a read error. This sequence joins TRBV20-1 and TRBJ2-2; 7 bases are shared with TRBD1. Germline loops: CDR1 DFQATT, CDR2 SNEGSKA (reference sequence). The CDR3 is made up of 14 amino acids. DNA for the CDR3: TGCAGTGCTGGAGAAGGAACAGGGGCCGGGGAGCTGTTTTTT. As protein: CSAGEGTGAGELFF.

The chain joins TRBV2 to TRBJ2-7, with D possibly being TRBD2 (6 bases). The CDR3 covers 14 residues. V lost 4 bases to trimming and J lost 7 bases, with 17 bases between them. CDR1 is SNHLY, CDR2 FYNNEI, per germline. CDR3 nucleotides: TGTGCCAGCAGTGGAGCCCGGGGGTCGGGGGAGCAGTACTTC. This translates into CASSGARGSGEQYF.

This clonotype was recorded a few times. The chain combines TRBV6-2 or TRBV6-3 with TRBJ1-2; tentatively, D is TRBD1 (6 bases). The CDR3 spans 15 residues. V was trimmed by 6 bases and J by 0 bases, leaving 14 bases between them. CDR1 and CDR2 from the germline V gene are MNHEY and SVGEGT. CDR3 sequence: CASSRRTETNYGYTF. The CDR3, as DNA: TGTGCCAGCAGCAGAAGGACAGAGACTAACTATGGCTACACCTTC.

The chain has TRBV29-1 and TRBJ2-7, with 8 positions matching TRBD1. Germline values: CDR1 SQVTM, CDR2 ANQGSEA. The CDR3 has 12 amino acids. With 3 bases clipped from V and 6 bases from J, the junction kept 4 bases outside the gene matches. CDR3: CSVETGAGEQYF. In nucleotides, the CDR3 is TGCAGCGTTGAGACAGGGGCGGGCGAGCAGTACTTC.

This clonotype was seen many times. V usage is TRBV18 and J usage is TRBJ2-7; D may be TRBD1 or TRBD2 (6 bases each). Germline V lookup: CDR1 KGHSH, CDR2 LQKENI. Trimming pared 6 bases from V and 4 bases from J, leaving 16 bases between. The CDR3 is 14 amino acids. As DNA, the CDR3 is TGTGCCAGCTCCCCCACCGGGGGCCCGTACGAGCAGTACTTC. It encodes CASSPTGGPYEQYF.